This TCR beta chain was documented in a study of shared clonotypes between healthy human individuals. The study, taken as a whole, reports: Naive CD4 clonotypes overlapped across a handful of donors at around 5%. Despite large depth, sorted-subset datasets appeared incompletely sequenced. In contrast to clonotypes shared by all four donors, non-shared clonotypes had lower generation probabilities.

V lost 5 bases and J lost 3, with 11 bases in between. This CDR3 comprises 14 residues. The germline gives CDR1 SGHVS, CDR2 FNYEAQ. Comment on this clone: Its antigen is unknown.

Using immunoSEQ multiplex PCR, the repertoire was profiled, and TCRdb retains in-frame clones only, with some absent. The sample lists approximately 1,500,000 clones; approximately 98% were seen once. The source material was naive CD4+ T cells sorted from blood. Subset here: CD45RA+ positively selected. J is TRBJ2-1 and V is TRBV7-6, with a possible D match to TRBD1 (6 bases). This TCR was sampled from a young man in good health. CDR3 nucleotide sequence: TGTGCCAGCAGCCCCGGGACAATCTACAATGAGCAGTTCTTC. Its translation: CASSPGTIYNEQFF.